The 21 T cell receptor beta chains presented below share a single source sample, sequenced in a study of persistence of HIV-infected CD4 T cells. An overlapping HIV-1 Gag peptide pool stimulated these cells at approximately 1 ug/peptide/mL. Sorted nonresponding memory CD4+ T cells were CD40L-negative, CD69-negative, CD45RO-high. These receptors' targets are unknown. The immunoSEQ assay was version 4, run in survey mode. Assay: immunoSEQ multiplex PCR; the TCRdb copy retains only in-frame clones and omits some. The sample has approximately 34,000 clones; about four fifths are singletons. This sample comprised CD4+ T cells sorted from PBMCs after approximately 19-hour stimulation, obtained from a patient who received antiretroviral therapy. The receptors stem from an adult woman with HIV who was CMV-seropositive.

This chain joins TRBV6-5 and TRBJ1-5; TRBD1 aligns across 9 bases. Germline values: CDR1 MNHEY, CDR2 SVGAGI. This CDR3 region has 13 residues. V gave up 4 bases and J gave up 6 bases; unmatched junction bases: 1. The DNA for the CDR3 is TGTGCCAGCAGTTTACAGGGGGCTCAGCCCCAGCATTTT. Its translation is CASSLQGAQPQHF.

The V and J genes are TRBV5-5 and TRBJ1-2, with no clear D. The CDR3 is made up of 15 amino acids. Trimming pared 4 bases from V and 4 bases from J, leaving 17 bases between. Germline V gene lookup returns CDR1 SGHKS and CDR2 YYEKEE (reference sequence). CDR3 in amino acids: CASSTSDWERYGYTF. CDR3 bases: TGTGCCAGCAGCACGTCTGACTGGGAACGCTATGGCTACACCTTC.

This clone was seen once. The chain joins TRBV7-2 to TRBJ2-5, with D possibly being TRBD1 (6 bases). Germline loops: CDR1 SGHTA, CDR2 FQGNSA. The CDR3 runs to 17 residues. Trimming removed 0 bases at V and 2 bases at J, with 16 bases between. CDR3 sequence (DNA): TGTGCCAGCAGCTTAGCGGGGTTCGGCAGGGGACAAGAGACCCAGTACTTC. It codes for CASSLAGFGRGQETQYF.

The chain joins TRBV5-4 to TRBJ1-4; 8 bases are a match to TRBD1. Germline V gives CDR1 SGHNT, CDR2 YYREEE (reference sequence). V was clipped by 5 bases and J by 5 bases; unmatched bases: 8. The CDR3 totals 15 residues. The CDR3 coding sequence is TGTGCCAGCAGTCGGACCCGGGACAGGAATGAAAAACTGTTTTTT. Amino acid sequence: CASSRTRDRNEKLFF.

The V call is TRBV2, the J call TRBJ2-3; no clear D gene. The germline V gene encodes CDR1 SNHLY and CDR2 FYNNEI. CDR3 length: 14 residues. The V end was cut by 8 bases, the J end by 3 bases, with 15 bases between. This chain's CDR3 is CASGRSGSTDTQYF. The CDR3 DNA reads TGTGCCAGCGGGCGATCTGGGTCGACAGATACGCAGTATTTT.

This clone was detected once. The J gene is TRBJ1-3, the V gene TRBV7-9, with 7 bases aligning to TRBD1. The trim removed 8 bases at V and 2 bases at J, leaving 6 bases unmatched. Germline V gives CDR1 SEHNR, CDR2 FQNEAQ (reference sequence). The CDR3 sequence is 14 residues long. The CDR3 nucleotides read TGTGCCAGCCCCCCGACAGGGACTGGAAACACCATATATTTT. This sequence encodes CASPPTGTGNTIYF.

The rearrangement joins TRBV24-1 to TRBJ2-3, with D tentatively TRBD1 or TRBD2 (5 bases each). From germline, CDR1 is KGHDR and CDR2 SFDVKD. The CDR3 contains 12 residues. The V end was cut by 7 bases, the J end by 5 bases, with 9 bases between. CDR3 region: CATRGELDTQYF. The CDR3 DNA is TGTGCCACCAGAGGGGAGTTAGATACGCAGTATTTT.

The rearrangement joins TRBV3-1 (or the pseudogene TRBV3-2) to TRBJ1-2, with 12 nucleotides matching TRBD1. V dropped 5 bases and J dropped 12; count of bases not matched to a gene: 7. Germline-derived CDR1 and CDR2 are LGHDT and YNNKEL (reference sequence). The CDR3 is made up of 13 amino acids. The CDR3 sequence is CASSYSGQGADTF. CDR3 DNA sequence: TGTGCCAGCAGCTACTCGGGACAGGGGGCCGACACCTTC.

The gene calls are TRBV29-1 and TRBJ1-1; D might be TRBD1 (5 bases). V was cut by 5 bases and J by 1 base, with 11 bases left in between. The CDR3 sequence is 13 residues long. CDR1 SQVTM and CDR2 ANQGSEA come from the germline V gene. CDR3 sequence: CSVLGERNTEAFF. CDR3 sequence (DNA): TGCAGCGTTTTAGGGGAACGGAACACTGAAGCTTTCTTT.

The J gene is TRBJ2-2, the V gene TRBV14; TRBD1 is a possible D gene (6 bases). CDR3 length: 17 amino acids. V was pared by 2 bases and J by 2 bases, with 15 bases between. Per germline, CDR1 SGHDN and CDR2 FVKESK. CDR3 in amino acids: CASSQRFGQINTGELFF. In DNA form, the CDR3 reads TGTGCCAGCAGCCAACGCTTTGGACAGATTAACACCGGGGAGCTGTTTTTT.

The rearrangement uses TRBV29-1 and TRBJ1-2; a weak D match, TRBD1 (6 bases). CDR3 length equals 11 residues. The V gene's germline CDR1 is SQVTM and CDR2 ANQGSEA. Trimming stripped 2 bases from V and 7 bases from J, with 8 bases between. The CDR3 spells CSVERGGGYTF. CDR3 bases: TGCAGCGTTGAACGAGGGGGTGGCTACACCTTC.

CDR3 in amino acids: CASSLRTAAYNEQFF. The CDR3, as DNA: TGTGCCAGCAGCCTACGGACGGCCGCCTACAATGAGCAGTTCTTC. The chain uses TRBV11-3 and TRBJ2-1; D ambiguous. Germline assignment: CDR1 SGHNT and CDR2 YENEEA. This CDR3 contains 15 residues. V was shortened by 5 bases and J by 2 bases, with 13 bases between the two germline ends.

The CDR3 loop reads CASSSGLAGDTQYF. The CDR3 nucleotides read TGTGCCAGCAGCTCGGGACTAGCGGGAGATACGCAGTATTTT. The V gene is TRBV7-3, the J gene TRBJ2-3; 12 bases align to TRBD2. Germline CDR1 reads SGHTA; CDR2 reads FQGTGA. There are 14 residues in the CDR3. The V and J ends lost 4 bases and 5 bases, in that order; junction bases with no gene match: 1.

Comment on this clone: Other DNA sequences in the sample encode the same CDR3. This chain uses TRBV20-1 with TRBJ1-4; a possible D gene is TRBD1 (5 bases). The V gene's germline CDR1 is DFQATT and CDR2 SNEGSKA (reference sequence). The CDR3 runs 11 residues. V was pared by 6 bases and J by 5 bases, with 7 bases between. In nucleotides, the CDR3 is TGCAGTGCACAGGAGAATGAAAAACTGTTTTTT. Translating it yields CSAQENEKLFF.

The rearrangement links TRBV5-1 to TRBJ2-2; 10 bases are shared with TRBD1. Germline V gene lookup returns CDR1 SGHRS and CDR2 YFSETQ. V shed 7 bases, J shed 7 bases, and the junction held 7 bases outside the gene matches. The CDR3 runs to 14 residues. CDR3 residues: CASVDRGAGGELFF. CDR3 DNA: TGCGCCAGCGTGGACAGGGGGGCGGGCGGGGAGCTGTTTTTT.

The genes are TRBV30 and TRBJ2-6; D perhaps matches TRBD2 (5 bases). V shed 4 bases and J shed 0 bases, with 13 bases lying between them. This CDR3 region has 16 residues. CDR1 and CDR2 from the germline V gene are GTSNPN and SVGIG (reference sequence). CDR3 sequence: CAWNRGPTSGANVLTF. The CDR3 DNA is TGTGCCTGGAACAGAGGGCCCACCTCTGGGGCCAACGTCCTGACTTTC.

The gene calls are TRBV3-1 (or the pseudogene TRBV3-2) and TRBJ1-1, with 8 bases identical to TRBD1. This CDR3 has 15 residues. With V trimmed by 5 bases and J by 3 bases, 8 bases remained unmatched. Germline V gene lookup returns CDR1 LGHDT and CDR2 YNNKEL (reference sequence). CDR3 nucleotide sequence: TGTGCCAGCAGCAGAAGACAGGGGAGGGACACTGAAGCTTTCTTT. Protein product: CASSRRQGRDTEAFF.

This clone has only one observation. The V and J genes are TRBV7-8 and TRBJ1-1; unclear D gene. The CDR3 is 14 amino acids. In germline, CDR1 is SGHVS, CDR2 FQNEAQ. V lost 1 base and J lost 0, with 6 bases in between. The CDR3 protein is CASSLGVMNTEAFF. The CDR3 nucleotides are TGTGCCAGCAGCTTAGGGGTCATGAACACTGAAGCTTTCTTT.

This chain joins TRBV6-4 and TRBJ2-1; no clear D gene. Trimming cost V 6 bases and J 7 bases, with 22 bases left between them. This CDR3 is 16 amino acids long. Germline assignment: CDR1 MRHNA and CDR2 SNTAGT. In DNA form, the CDR3 reads TGTGCCAGCAGCCCGGATGCAAGGGCCGCAAGTAATGAGCAGTTCTTC. Translating gives CASSPDARAASNEQFF.

The rearrangement joins TRBV5-4 to TRBJ1-4; 9 positions match TRBD1. CDR3 length: 16 amino acids. V dropped 4 bases and J dropped 7; count of bases not matched to a gene: 11. CDR1 is SGHNT and CDR2 is YYREEE in the germline V gene (reference sequence). The CDR3 region has the DNA TGTGCCAGCAGCCCCCGGGGACAGGGATATAGTGAAAAACTGTTTTTT. It translates to CASSPRGQGYSEKLFF.

The chain is built from TRBV7-7 and TRBJ2-1; 10 bases are shared with TRBD1. With 0 bases clipped from V and 6 bases from J, the junction kept 5 bases outside the gene matches. This CDR3 has 16 amino acids. Germline loops: CDR1 SSHAT, CDR2 FNYEAQ (reference sequence). CDR3 amino acids: CASSLAEGQGTNEQFF. The CDR3 nucleotides read TGTGCCAGCAGCTTAGCCGAGGGACAGGGGACCAATGAGCAGTTCTTC.